The clone carrying this T cell receptor beta chain was seen ten or more times. Its specificity is not known. TCRdb fed the reads into MiXCR, producing one record per CDR3 protein. Counted here are around 210,000 distinct CDR3 sequences, approximately 7% occurring once; the ten biggest clones make up roughly 6.5%. The sample comes from a study of T cell repertoires in cytomegalovirus infection. Study overall: TCR beta signatures that were public indicated CMV infection and matching HLA type.

This CDR3 is built from 17 residues. The germline V gene encodes CDR1 MNHEY and CDR2 SVGEGT. Between the trimmed V and J ends, which lost 2 bases and 0 bases, there was a span of 16 bases. General study points: Clonotypes of TCR beta that were HLA-C-restricted and CMV-specific dominated the ex vivo response. Carriers of CMV and the relevant HLA type were discriminated by public TCR beta frequency.

The gene calls are TRBV6-2 or TRBV6-3 and TRBJ2-5; perhaps TRBD1 as D (5 bases). The sequenced sample consisted of PBMCs. The sequence came from a human donor in good health (CMV status not recorded). Some clones in this sample may be carry-over from other donors' samples. CDR3 nucleotides: TGTGCCAGCAGTTACGGGCCAGGGTCGATGTACCAAGAGACCCAGTACTTC. As protein: CASSYGPGSMYQETQYF.